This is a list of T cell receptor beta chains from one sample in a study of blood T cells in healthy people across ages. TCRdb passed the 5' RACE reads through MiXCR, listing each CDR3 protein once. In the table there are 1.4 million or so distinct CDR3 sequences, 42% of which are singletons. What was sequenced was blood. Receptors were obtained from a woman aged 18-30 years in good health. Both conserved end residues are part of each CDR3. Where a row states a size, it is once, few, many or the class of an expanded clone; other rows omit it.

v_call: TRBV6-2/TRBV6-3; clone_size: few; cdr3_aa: CASTPGDGGLHEQFF
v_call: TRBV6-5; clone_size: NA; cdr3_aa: CASRRQGGTGGLFF
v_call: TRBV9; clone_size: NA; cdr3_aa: CASSVVSGGPTGELFF
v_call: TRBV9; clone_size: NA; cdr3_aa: CASSLKGWETQYF
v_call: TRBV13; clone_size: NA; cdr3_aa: CAGSLGGGTEAFF
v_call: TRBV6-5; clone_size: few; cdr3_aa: CASSYVARAYCKDTQYF
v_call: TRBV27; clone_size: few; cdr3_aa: CASSFWDRVGEQYF
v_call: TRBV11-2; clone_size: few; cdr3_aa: CASTGQNSNYGYTF
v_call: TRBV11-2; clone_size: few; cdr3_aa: CASSLDYGETQYF
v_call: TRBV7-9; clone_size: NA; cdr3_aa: CASSSKGGNDGYTF
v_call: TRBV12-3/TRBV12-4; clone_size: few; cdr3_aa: CASSRTGVDEQYF
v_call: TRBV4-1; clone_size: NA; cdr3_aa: CASSQGKGESNQPQHF
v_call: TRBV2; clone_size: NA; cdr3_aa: CASSPRRGEKLFF
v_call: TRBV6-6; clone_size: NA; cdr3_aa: CASSKGTGLQPDEQYF
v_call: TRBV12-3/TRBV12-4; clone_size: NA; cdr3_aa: CASSLSLGPLNNEQFF
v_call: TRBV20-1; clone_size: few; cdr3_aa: CSAGTSGGDTQYF
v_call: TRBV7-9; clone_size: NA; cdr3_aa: CASSSPDSGKQYF
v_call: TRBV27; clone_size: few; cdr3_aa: CASSWGANSPYEQYF
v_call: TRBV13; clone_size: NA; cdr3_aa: CASSIRGVEAFF
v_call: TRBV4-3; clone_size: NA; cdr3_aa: CASSHQTRPDTQYF
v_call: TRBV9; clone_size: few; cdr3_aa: CASSVGRPGTDTQYF
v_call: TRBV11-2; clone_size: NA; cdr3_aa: CASSYGTSHRGRTDTQYF
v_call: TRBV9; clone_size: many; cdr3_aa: CASSVDGGRYDEQFF
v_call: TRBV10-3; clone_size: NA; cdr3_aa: CAIKWGSTDTQYF
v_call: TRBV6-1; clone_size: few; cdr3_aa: CASSERLGSTGELFF
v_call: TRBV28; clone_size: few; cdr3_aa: CASSLWGTGANIQYF
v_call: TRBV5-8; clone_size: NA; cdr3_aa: CASSLVSGRGGDGNGYTF
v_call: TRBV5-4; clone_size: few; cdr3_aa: CASSLDREAVQGYTF
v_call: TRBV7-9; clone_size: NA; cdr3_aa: CSSSLVGTDTQYF
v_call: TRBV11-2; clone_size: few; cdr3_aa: CASSAGLPEQYF
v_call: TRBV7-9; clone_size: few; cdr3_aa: CASSPGQTGTDTQYF
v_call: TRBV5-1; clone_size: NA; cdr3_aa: CASSSWGRGSTDTQYF